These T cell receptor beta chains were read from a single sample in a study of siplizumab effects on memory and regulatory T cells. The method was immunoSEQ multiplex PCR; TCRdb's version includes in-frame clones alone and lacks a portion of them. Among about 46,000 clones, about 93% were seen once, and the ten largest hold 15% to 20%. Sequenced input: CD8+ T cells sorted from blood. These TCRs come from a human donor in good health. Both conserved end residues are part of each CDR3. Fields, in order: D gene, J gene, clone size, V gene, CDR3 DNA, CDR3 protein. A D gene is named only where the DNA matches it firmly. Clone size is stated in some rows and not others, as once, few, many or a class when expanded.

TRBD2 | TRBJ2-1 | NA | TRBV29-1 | TGCAGCGTTCACCCGACAGGGTGGACTAGCGGGAGGGATGATGAGCAGTTCTTC | CSVHPTGWTSGRDDEQFF
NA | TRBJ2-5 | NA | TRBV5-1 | TGCGCCAGCAGCTTGGAGGCGGGGGAGACCCAGTACTTC | CASSLEAGETQYF
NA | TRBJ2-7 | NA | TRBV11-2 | TGTGCCAGCACATCCGGGGGCGAGCAGTACTTC | CASTSGGEQYF
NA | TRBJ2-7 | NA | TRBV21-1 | TGTGCCAGCAGCCCCTGTGAGCAGTACTTC | CASSPCEQYF
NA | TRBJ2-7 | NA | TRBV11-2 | TGTGCCAGCAGCTTAGGGCCAGACCCTTACGAGCAGTACTTC | CASSLGPDPYEQYF
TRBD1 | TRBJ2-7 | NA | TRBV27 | TGTGCCAGCAGCCCCCAAACAGGGGACGAGCAGTACTTC | CASSPQTGDEQYF
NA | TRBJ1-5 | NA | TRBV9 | TGTGCCAGCAGCCCAAGCCAGGGAAATCAGCCCCAGCATTTT | CASSPSQGNQPQHF
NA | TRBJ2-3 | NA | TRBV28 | TGTGCCAGCAGTTTGTGGGTTTGGGGGCAGTATTTT | CASSLWVWGQYF
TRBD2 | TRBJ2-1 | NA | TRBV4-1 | TGCGCCAGCAGCCAAGTTACTAGCGGGAGCTACAATGAGCAGTTCTTC | CASSQVTSGSYNEQFF
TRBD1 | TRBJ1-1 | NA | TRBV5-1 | TGCGCCAGCAGCTTTACAGGGGGTCGTGAAGCTTTCTTT | CASSFTGGREAFF
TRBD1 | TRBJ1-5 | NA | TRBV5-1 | TGCGCCAGCAGCTGCAACTCGACAGGGGGCAAGAGCAATCAGCCCCAGCATTTT | CASSCNSTGGKSNQPQHF
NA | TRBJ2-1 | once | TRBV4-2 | TGTGCCAGCAGCCAAGCCGGGCCGAACAATGAGCAGTTCTTC | CASSQAGPNNEQFF
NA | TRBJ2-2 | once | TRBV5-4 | TGTGCCAGCAGCCCCGGGTTGACCGGGGAGCTGTTTTTT | CASSPGLTGELFF
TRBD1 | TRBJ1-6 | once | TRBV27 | TGTGCCAGCAGCTCAGAACAGGGGGCGAAGGGGTCACCCCTCCACTTT | CASSSEQGAKGSPLHF
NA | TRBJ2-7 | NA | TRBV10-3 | TGTGCCATCAGTGAGTCTATTTCCTACGAGCAGTACTTC | CAISESISYEQYF
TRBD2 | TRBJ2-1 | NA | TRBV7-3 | TGTGCCAGCAGCCCCATGGGGACTAGAAACAATGAGCAGTTCTTC | CASSPMGTRNNEQFF
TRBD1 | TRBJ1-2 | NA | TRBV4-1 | TGCGCCAGCAGCCTTGGGACAGGGGGCGCCGGCTACACCTTC | CASSLGTGGAGYTF
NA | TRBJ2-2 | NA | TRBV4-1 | TGCGCCAGCAGCCTTATAGGGGGCACCGGGGAGCTGTTTTTT | CASSLIGGTGELFF